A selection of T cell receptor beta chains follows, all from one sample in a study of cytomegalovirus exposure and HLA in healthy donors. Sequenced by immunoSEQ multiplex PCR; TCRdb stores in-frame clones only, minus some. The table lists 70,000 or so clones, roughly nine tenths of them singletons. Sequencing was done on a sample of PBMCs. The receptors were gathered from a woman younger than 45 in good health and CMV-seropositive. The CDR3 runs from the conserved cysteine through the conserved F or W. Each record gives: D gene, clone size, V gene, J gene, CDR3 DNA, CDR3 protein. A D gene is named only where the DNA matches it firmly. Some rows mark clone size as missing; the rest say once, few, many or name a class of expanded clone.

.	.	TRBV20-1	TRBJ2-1	TGCAGTGCTACCACATTCAATGAGCAGTTCTTC	CSATTFNEQFF
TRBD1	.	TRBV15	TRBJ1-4	TGTGCCACCAGCAGGGGACAGGGTTCGGAAAAACTGTTTTTT	CATSRGQGSEKLFF
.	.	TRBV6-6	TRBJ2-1	TGTGCCAGCAGTTATGGAGGGTACTACAATGAGCAGTTCTTC	CASSYGGYYNEQFF
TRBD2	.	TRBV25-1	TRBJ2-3	TGTGCCAGCATTCCCGCGGGAGTAAAAGATACGCAGTATTTT	CASIPAGVKDTQYF
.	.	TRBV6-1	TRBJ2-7	TGTGCCAGCAGTGACCCCGACAGAACGAGCTCCTACGAGCAGTACTTC	CASSDPDRTSSYEQYF
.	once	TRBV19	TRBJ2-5	TGTGCCAGTGGGAGGAGGGACCAAGAGACCCAGTACTTC	CASGRRDQETQYF
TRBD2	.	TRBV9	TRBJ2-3	TGTGCCAGCAGCTCCCGTCCGGGACTAGCGGGAGTGGGAGATACGCAGTATTTT	CASSSRPGLAGVGDTQYF
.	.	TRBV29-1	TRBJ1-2	TGCAGCGTTGAGTCCAGCTATGGCTACACCTTC	CSVESSYGYTF
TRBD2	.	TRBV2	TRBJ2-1	TGTGCCAGCAGTGTGCGGACTAGCGGGGGTACCTACAATGAGCAGTTCTTC	CASSVRTSGGTYNEQFF
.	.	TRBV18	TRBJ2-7	TGTGCCAGCTCACGTAGGGACACCTCCTACGAGCAGTACTTC	CASSRRDTSYEQYF
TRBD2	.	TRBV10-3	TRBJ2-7	TGTGCCATCAGTCTTAGCGGGAGTAGTTACGAGCAGTACTTC	CAISLSGSSYEQYF
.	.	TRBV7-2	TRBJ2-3	TGTGCCAGCAGCTTACTAGCATACACTTACACAGATACGCAGTATTTT	CASSLLAYTYTDTQYF
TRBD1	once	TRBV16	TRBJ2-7	TGTGCCAGCAGCCCTCAGGGAAGGGGGCTCTACGAGCAGTACTTC	CASSPQGRGLYEQYF
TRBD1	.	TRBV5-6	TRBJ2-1	TGTGCCAGCAGCTTGGTGGGGACAGGAAGCAATGAGCAGTTCTTC	CASSLVGTGSNEQFF
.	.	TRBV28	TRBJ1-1	TGTGCCAGCAGTGCCCAGACAGCGAACACTGAAGCTTTCTTT	CASSAQTANTEAFF
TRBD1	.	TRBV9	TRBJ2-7	TGTGCCAGCAGCCACAAGGGGACAGGGCACTACGAGCAGTACTTC	CASSHKGTGHYEQYF
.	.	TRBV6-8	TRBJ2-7	TGTGCCAGCAGTTTAATTCCTCGGCGGGAAAAGTACGAGCAGTACTTC	CASSLIPRREKYEQYF
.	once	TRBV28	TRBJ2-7	TGTGCCAGCAGTTCGTCGCAGGGTTACGAGCAGTACTTC	CASSSSQGYEQYF
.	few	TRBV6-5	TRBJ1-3	TGTGCCAGCAGTTACTCGCGGGAGGCTGGAAACACCATATATTTT	CASSYSREAGNTIYF
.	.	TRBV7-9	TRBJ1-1	TGTGCCAGCAGCGCTACAGAGAACACTGAAGCTTTCTTT	CASSATENTEAFF
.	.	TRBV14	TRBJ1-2	TGTGCCAGCAGCCAAGGGTACTACTATGGCTACACCTTC	CASSQGYYYGYTF
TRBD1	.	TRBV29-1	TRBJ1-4	TGCAGCGTTGAGGGGACAGGGGCCGATGAAAAACTGTTTTTT	CSVEGTGADEKLFF
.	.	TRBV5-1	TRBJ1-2	TGCGCCAGCACCCTGGGGGGGGGCGATTATGGCTACACCTTC	CASTLGGGDYGYTF
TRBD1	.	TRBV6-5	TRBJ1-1	TGTGCCAGCAGGACAGGGGGCAACACTGAAGCTTTCTTT	CASRTGGNTEAFF
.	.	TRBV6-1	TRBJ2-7	TGTGCCAGCAGGGCTGGCGGAGGGAACTACGAGCAGTACTTC	CASRAGGGNYEQYF
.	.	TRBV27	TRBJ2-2	TGTGCCAGCAGTCTAGCTATCACCGGGGAGCTGTTTTTT	CASSLAITGELFF
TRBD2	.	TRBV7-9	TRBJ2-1	TGTGCCAGCAGCCTAGAGGGTCATCGGGAGGGAACCCACAATGAGCAGTTCTTC	CASSLEGHREGTHNEQFF
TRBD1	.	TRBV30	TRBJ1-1	TGTGCCTGGGTCAGGGGGCGGAGGACTGAAGCTTTCTTT	CAWVRGRRTEAFF
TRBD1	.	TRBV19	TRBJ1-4	TGTGCCAGTAGTATGACAGGGGGCAATGAAAAACTGTTTTTT	CASSMTGGNEKLFF
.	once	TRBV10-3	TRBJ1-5	TGTGCCATCAGTACGGGACAAGAAGGGCAGATTCAGCATTTT	CAISTGQEGQIQHF
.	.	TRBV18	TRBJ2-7	TGTGCCAGCTCACGACTGGACGAGCAGTACTTC	CASSRLDEQYF
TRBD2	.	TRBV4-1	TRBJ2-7	TGCGCCAGCAGCCAAGATTTCGCACTAGCGGACTACGAGCAGTACTTC	CASSQDFALADYEQYF
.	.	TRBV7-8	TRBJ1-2	TGTGCCAGCAGCTTATTGCAGCGGGGGGCGAACACCTTC	CASSLLQRGANTF
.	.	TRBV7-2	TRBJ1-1	TGTGCCAGCAGCTTAGTCGGGATTGCAGCTTTCTTT	CASSLVGIAAFF
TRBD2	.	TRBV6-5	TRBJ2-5	TGTGCCAGCAGATCGCTAGCGGGAGGAGAGACCCAGTACTTC	CASRSLAGGETQYF
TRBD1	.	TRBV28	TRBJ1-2	TGTGCCAGCAGCTTTGGGGGACAGGTTGGCTACACCTTC	CASSFGGQVGYTF
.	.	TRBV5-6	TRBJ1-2	TGTGCCAGCAGCCCAGGACAGTCCTGGGGCTACACCTTC	CASSPGQSWGYTF
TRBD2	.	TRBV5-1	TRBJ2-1	TGCGCCAGCAGTCAAGTTAGGACTAGCTCCAATGAGCAGTTCTTC	CASSQVRTSSNEQFF
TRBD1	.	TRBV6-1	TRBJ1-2	TGTGCCAGCACAAACAGGGGGCTCCATGGCTACACCTTC	CASTNRGLHGYTF
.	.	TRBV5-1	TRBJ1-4	TGCGCCAGCAGCTCCCGTGCAACTAATGAAAAACTGTTTTTT	CASSSRATNEKLFF